This is a list of T cell receptor beta chains from one sample in a study of blood T cell repertoires in COVID-19. Here immunoSEQ multiplex PCR was the method, and the copy in TCRdb shows in-frame clones only, minus some. The table shows over 100,000 clones, with roughly 87% occurring only once. Sequenced: peripheral blood. These receptors were taken from a man at least 80 years old with acute or convalescent COVID-19. CDR3s include the opening cysteine and the closing phenylalanine or tryptophan. The D gene is left open where the match is weak. Rows may omit the clone size; those that give it use once, few, many or a size class.

>TRBV9|TRBD1|TRBJ2-5|NA
TGTGCCAGCAGCGCGAGGGACAGGGAAGAGACCCAGTACTTC
CASSARDREETQYF
>TRBV9|NA|TRBJ2-3|NA
TGTGCCAGCAGCCAAACTAGCAGCGCAGATACGCAGTATTTT
CASSQTSSADTQYF
>TRBV7-9|NA|TRBJ1-4|NA
TGTGCCAGCAGCCAACAGGCGGGGGGAGGTATTGAAAAACTGTTTTTT
CASSQQAGGGIEKLFF
>TRBV4-1|NA|TRBJ2-7|NA
TGCGCCAGCAGCCAAGACGGGACAAGGGATCGTGAGCAGTACTTC
CASSQDGTRDREQYF
>TRBV5-1|NA|TRBJ2-1|NA
TGCGCCAGCAGCTTCAACAATGAGCAGTTCTTC
CASSFNNEQFF
>TRBV6-1|TRBD2|TRBJ2-3|NA
TGTGCCAGCAGTGAGAATTTAGCGGGGGGTAGCACAGATACGCAGTATTTT
CASSENLAGGSTDTQYF
>TRBV28|NA|TRBJ1-2|NA
TGTGCCAGCAGGGTCCCAGGAAACTATGGCTACACCTTC
CASRVPGNYGYTF
>TRBV5-4|TRBD1|TRBJ1-3|NA
TGTGCCAGCAGCTGGGACAGGGCTGGAAACACCATATATTTT
CASSWDRAGNTIYF
>TRBV11-2|NA|TRBJ1-5|NA
TGTGCCAGCAGCCGGGGTTACAATCAGCCCCAGCATTTT
CASSRGYNQPQHF
>TRBV5-5|TRBD1|TRBJ2-7|NA
TGTGCCAGCAGCTTCAGTCAGGGGGCAAACTATGACGAGCAGTACTTC
CASSFSQGANYDEQYF
>TRBV5-1|TRBD2|TRBJ2-7|NA
TGCGCCAGCAGCTTGGATAGCGGGTCCTCCTACGAGCAGTACTTC
CASSLDSGSSYEQYF
>TRBV28|TRBD1|TRBJ1-5|NA
TGTGCCAGCAGTTCGCCCGGGACAGATAGCAATCAGCCCCAGCATTTT
CASSSPGTDSNQPQHF
>TRBV19|TRBD2|TRBJ2-1|NA
TGTGCCAGTAGTATAGATGGGGGACTAGCGGGGGGCCCCCGATTTAATGAGCAGTTCTTC
CASSIDGGLAGGPRFNEQFF
>TRBV6-5|TRBD2|TRBJ2-5|NA
TGTGCCAGCATAACAACGGGGGGGCGGGAGACCCAGTACTTC
CASITTGGRETQYF
>TRBV21-1|NA|TRBJ1-2|NA
TGTGCCAGCGCCTCCACAGGGCTATATGGCTACACCTTC
CASASTGLYGYTF
>TRBV19|TRBD2|TRBJ2-5|once
TGTGCCAGTAGTATTGCGGACCGGGGGGTAGAGACCCAGTACTTC
CASSIADRGVETQYF
>TRBV2|TRBD1|TRBJ2-3|NA
TGTGCCAGGCGGGACAGGGGCAATCCGTGGCAGTATTTT
CARRDRGNPWQYF
>TRBV3-1/TRBV3-2|TRBD1|TRBJ1-1|NA
TGTGCCAGCAGCCCTACCGACAGGGCATACACTGAAGCTTTCTTT
CASSPTDRAYTEAFF
>TRBV5-1|NA|TRBJ2-4|once
TGCGCCAGCAGCGAGAGTACAGGGTACCAAAACATTCAGTACTTC
CASSESTGYQNIQYF
>TRBV6-1|TRBD1|TRBJ1-2|NA
TGTGCCAGCAGTGAAGCAGGCAGGGGGCCTAGCTATGGCTACACCTTC
CASSEAGRGPSYGYTF
>TRBV6-6|NA|TRBJ2-1|NA
TGTGCCAGCAGTTACTCGATACCGGACAATGAGCAGTTCTTC
CASSYSIPDNEQFF
>TRBV6-1|TRBD1|TRBJ1-2|NA
TGTGCCAGCAGTGATTCGGGACAGGAGTATGGCTACACCTTC
CASSDSGQEYGYTF
>TRBV3-1/TRBV3-2|TRBD1|TRBJ1-2|NA
TGTGCCAGCAGCCAAGCGGGGACAGCCCATTATGGCTACACCTTC
CASSQAGTAHYGYTF
>TRBV9|TRBD2|TRBJ2-6|few
TGTGCCAGCAGCGACGGACTAGCGGACTCTGGGGCCAACGTCCTGACTTTC
CASSDGLADSGANVLTF
>TRBV6-6|TRBD2|TRBJ2-1|NA
TGTGCCAGCAGTTCAGGACTAGCTGGCACCCACAATGAGCAGTTCTTC
CASSSGLAGTHNEQFF
>TRBV9|TRBD1|TRBJ2-1|NA
TGTGCCAGCAGCGACCAACCCCCGGGACAGTCGATTGAGCAGTTCTTC
CASSDQPPGQSIEQFF
>TRBV5-5|NA|TRBJ2-2|NA
TGTGCCAGCGCACCCTCACCCAGGGTCACCGGGGAGCTGTTTTTT
CASAPSPRVTGELFF
>TRBV6-1|TRBD1|TRBJ1-1|NA
TGTGCCAGCAGTGGCGAGGGACAGGGGTTTTCGGGAGCTTTCTTT
CASSGEGQGFSGAFF
>TRBV24-1|TRBD2|TRBJ2-5|NA
TGTGCCACCAGTGACCCGGGACTATATCAAGAGACCCAGTACTTC
CATSDPGLYQETQYF
>TRBV18|NA|TRBJ1-1|once
TGTGCCAGCTCACCTCCCGGGTCCCAAAACACTGAAGCTTTCTTT
CASSPPGSQNTEAFF
>TRBV12-3/TRBV12-4|NA|TRBJ1-5|NA
TGTGCCAGCAGTAAGGGGTTTCAGCCCCAGCATTTT
CASSKGFQPQHF
>TRBV11-1|NA|TRBJ2-1|once
TGTGCCAGCAGACCAGACTTGGACTCCTACAATGAGCAGTTCTTC
CASRPDLDSYNEQFF
>TRBV7-6|TRBD1|TRBJ1-4|few
TGTGCCAGCAGCTACCAGCCGACCGGGACAGGGAGAACCCGGACTAATGAAAAACTGTTTTTT
CASSYQPTGTGRTRTNEKLFF
>TRBV4-1|TRBD2|TRBJ2-3|NA
TGCGCCAGCAGCCAAGGGAGGGGGACTAGCGGAACAGATACGCAGTATTTT
CASSQGRGTSGTDTQYF
>TRBV5-4|NA|TRBJ2-3|NA
TGTGCCAGCAGCTGGCGGGGTACTAGCACAGATACGCAGTATTTT
CASSWRGTSTDTQYF
>TRBV7-9|NA|TRBJ1-2|few
TGTGCCAGCAGCCCACCGACAGAGCCCTATGGCTACACCTTC
CASSPPTEPYGYTF
>TRBV5-1|TRBD1|TRBJ1-6|NA
TGCGCCAGCAGCTTGGAAGTGACAGGGGTAAAGCGATCACCCCTCCACTTT
CASSLEVTGVKRSPLHF
>TRBV25-1|NA|TRBJ2-3|NA
TGTGCCAGCAGTGAATCATGGCGGGGAACAGATACGCAGTATTTT
CASSESWRGTDTQYF
>TRBV6-5|NA|TRBJ2-3|NA
TGTGCCAGCACTTTAACAGATACGCAGTATTTT
CASTLTDTQYF
>TRBV18|TRBD1|TRBJ1-2|once
TGTGCCAGCTCACCATTGGGGACAGGGTATGGCTACACCTTC
CASSPLGTGYGYTF
>TRBV2|NA|TRBJ1-1|once
TGTGCCAGCAGTGATGCCCCTATGAACACTGAAGCTTTCTTT
CASSDAPMNTEAFF
>TRBV29-1|TRBD2|TRBJ2-5|few
TGCAGCGTAGCGGGACTAAAGCAAGAGACCCAGTACTTC
CSVAGLKQETQYF
>TRBV5-5|TRBD1|TRBJ2-3|NA
TGTGCCAGCAGCTGGGGGACAGGTCCGAGCACAGATACGCAGTATTTT
CASSWGTGPSTDTQYF
>TRBV4-3|TRBD1|TRBJ1-2|NA
TGCGCCAGCAGCCCCTCGGGACAGGGTGTCGATGGCTACACCTTC
CASSPSGQGVDGYTF
>TRBV19|TRBD1|TRBJ2-2|NA
TGTGCCATAGGGACAGGGCACACCGGGGAGCTGTTTTTT
CAIGTGHTGELFF
>TRBV27|TRBD1|TRBJ1-1|NA
TGTGCCAGCAGTTTCGGTCGGACAGGGGGCGGCACTGAAGCTTTCTTT
CASSFGRTGGGTEAFF
>TRBV19|NA|TRBJ1-2|once
TGTGCCAGTAGTATGGGCCCTAACTATGGCTACACCTTC
CASSMGPNYGYTF
>TRBV21-1|NA|TRBJ2-2|once
TGTGCCAGCAGTCGACTAGCGGGACGGGATGGGGCCGGGGAGCTGTTTTTT
CASSRLAGRDGAGELFF
>TRBV18|NA|TRBJ1-2|NA
TGTGCCAGCTCACCAACGACAGGTCCATCGGATGGCTACACCTTC
CASSPTTGPSDGYTF
>TRBV3-1/TRBV3-2|TRBD2|TRBJ2-1|NA
TGTGCCAGCAGCCTCCAATTGACCGGCGGGGGGGCCGGGTATGAGCAGTTCTTC
CASSLQLTGGGAGYEQFF
>TRBV15|TRBD1|TRBJ2-7|few
TGTGCCACCAGTGGGACAGGGATTCTCTACGAGCAGTACTTC
CATSGTGILYEQYF
>TRBV13|NA|TRBJ1-6|NA
TGTGCCAGCAGCTTACCCCCCGATTCACCCCTCCACTTT
CASSLPPDSPLHF
>TRBV16|TRBD1|TRBJ1-4|once
TGTGCCAGCAGCCCATTCGGGACAGCTAATGAAAAACTGTTTTTT
CASSPFGTANEKLFF
>TRBV10-3|NA|TRBJ1-1|NA
TGTGCCACCCAGGCGGCGGGGGACACTGAAGCTTTCTTT
CATQAAGDTEAFF
>TRBV6-6|NA|TRBJ1-4|NA
TGTGCCAGCAGTTACTCGGGCAGGCATAATGAAAAACTGTTTTTT
CASSYSGRHNEKLFF
>TRBV3-1/TRBV3-2|TRBD2|TRBJ2-3|NA
TGTGCCAGCAGCCAAGACGCCTTAGCGGGTCAAGGCGGTACGCAGTATTTT
CASSQDALAGQGGTQYF
>TRBV18|TRBD1|TRBJ2-2|NA
TGTGCCAGCTCACCGGACAGGGCGTCCGGCGGGGAGCTGTTTTTT
CASSPDRASGGELFF
>TRBV24-1|NA|TRBJ1-2|NA
TGTGCCACCAGTGACTCGGGAACTAACTATGGCTACACCTTC
CATSDSGTNYGYTF
>TRBV30|NA|TRBJ1-2|NA
TGTGCCTGGAGTGGACAATCTAACTATGGCTACACCTTC
CAWSGQSNYGYTF